This TCR beta chain emerged from a study of blood T cell repertoires in COVID-19. Across the study: T cells, B-cell-depleted T cells, or PBMCs supplied cDNA or gDNA.

Enrollees, about 18 to 95 years old, lived in about two dozen US areas. Grouping used clinical history reported by participants in a survey and questionnaire. Authors' methods: Scientists estimated how many nucleated cells there were by amplifying reference gene primers. Generated by immunoSEQ multiplex PCR, the TCRdb table keeps only in-frame clones and is missing some. V, J and clone size derive from that table, while D and trimming were established from the DNA sequence. The sample has 110,000 to 150,000 clones, approximately 87% seen once. Germline V gene sequence: CDR1 ENHRY, CDR2 SYGVKD. The CDR3 runs to 13 residues. Trimming at V came to 9 bases and at J to 3 bases, leaving 4 bases not matched to a gene.

This TCR came from a man aged 55 to 69 who had recovered from COVID-19. Input material: PBMCs or T cells enriched from blood (not recorded which). The rearrangement uses TRBV10-3 and TRBJ1-4, with TRBD1 identical over 7 bases. CDR3 protein: CAITGTANEKLFF. The CDR3 region has the DNA TGTGCCATAACCGGGACAGCTAATGAAAAACTGTTTTTT.